What follows are 26 T cell receptor beta chains derived from one specimen sequenced in a study of cytomegalovirus exposure and HLA in healthy donors. The PCR employed 60 Vbeta primers together with 13 Jbeta primers. This table comes from immunoSEQ multiplex PCR, and its TCRdb copy is limited to in-frame clones, with some not included. Among 150,000 to 200,000 clones listed, around 83% were seen once. Specimen: PBMCs. Receptors were obtained from a man aged 50 to 59 in good health and CMV-seropositive.

V and J are TRBV10-1 and TRBJ1-5, with D possibly matching TRBD1 (5 bases). V gave up 4 bases and J gave up 4 bases, with 8 bases separating them. CDR1 and CDR2 from the germline V gene are WNHNN and SYGVQD (reference sequence). This CDR3 is 13 amino acids long. The chain's CDR3 is CASSAEGNQPQHF. The CDR3 nucleotides read TGCGCCAGCAGTGCGGAGGGGAATCAGCCCCAGCATTTT.

This chain uses TRBV19 with TRBJ1-6, with 7 nucleotides matching TRBD1. Germline V CDR1 and CDR2: LNHDA, SQIVND (reference sequence). CDR3 size: 15 residues. Losses at the gene ends were 4 bases for V and 7 bases for J; bases not matched to a gene: 7. CDR3 bases: TGTGCCAGTAGTACGACAGGGTTTAAGAATTCACCCCTCCACTTT. Residues: CASSTTGFKNSPLHF.

J is TRBJ1-6 and V is TRBV30, with 7 bases identical to TRBD1. The CDR3 consists of 16 residues. The germline CDR1 and CDR2 sequences are GTSNPN and SVGIG (reference sequence). V gave up 2 bases and J gave up 7 bases; unmatched junction bases: 11. In DNA, the CDR3 is TGTGCCTGGAGTCCATCAACGGGACAGATGAATTCACCCCTCCACTTT. Amino acids: CAWSPSTGQMNSPLHF.

V is TRBV5-4 and J is TRBJ1-6, with TRBD1 matching 8 bases. J lost 2 bases, V lost 0 bases, and 1 base had no gene match. The CDR3 contains 16 residues. The germline V gene encodes CDR1 SGHNT and CDR2 YYREEE (reference sequence). CDR3 nucleotides: TGTGCCAGCAGCTTGGAACAGGGGGCCTATAATTCACCCCTCCACTTT. Translated, it gives CASSLEQGAYNSPLHF.

The chain recombines TRBV9 with TRBJ2-1; TRBD2 matches at 10 bases. Trimming took 3 bases from V and 9 from J; bases not matched to a gene: 9. The germline CDR1 and CDR2 sequences are SGDLS and YYNGEE. The CDR3 contains 15 residues. CDR3 region: CASSASGGAFVEQFF. The CDR3 nucleotides are TGTGCCAGCAGCGCGAGCGGGGGGGCCTTCGTTGAGCAGTTCTTC.

The chain is built from TRBV5-5 and TRBJ1-5, with D possibly matching TRBD1 (6 bases). V lost 0 bases, J lost 3 bases, and 10 bases lay in between. Germline V CDR1 and CDR2: SGHKS, YYEKEE (reference sequence). CDR3 length: 15 residues. CDR3 amino acids: CASSLGQGNNQPQHF. Here the CDR3 DNA reads TGTGCCAGCAGCTTGGGGCAGGGGAACAATCAGCCCCAGCATTTT.

The rearrangement uses TRBV5-1 and TRBJ2-1; 8 nucleotides agree with TRBD2. The V and J ends lost 4 bases and 6 bases, in that order; junction bases with no gene match: 12. CDR1 is SGHRS, CDR2 YFSETQ, per germline. This CDR3 is 16 amino acids long. CDR3 region: CASSTRTSPLANEQFF. The CDR3 region has the DNA TGCGCCAGCAGCACGCGGACTAGCCCCCTTGCCAATGAGCAGTTCTTC.

This sequence joins TRBV29-1 and TRBJ2-3; 7 nucleotides line up with TRBD2. CDR3 length equals 12 residues. The V gene end was trimmed by 3 bases and the J gene end by 6 bases; junction bases not matched to a gene: 3. Germline V gene lookup returns CDR1 SQVTM and CDR2 ANQGSEA. The CDR3 is CSVDLAGDTQYF. The CDR3 coding sequence is TGCAGCGTTGACTTAGCGGGTGATACGCAGTATTTT.

This clone showed up just a few times. The chain carries TRBV7-9 and TRBJ1-3, with 9 bases lining up with TRBD1. The germline CDR1 and CDR2 sequences are SEHNR and FQNEAQ (reference sequence). V gave up 5 bases and J gave up 4 bases; unmatched junction bases: 9. CDR3 length: 16 residues. CDR3 protein: CASSPQQGAWGNTIYF. DNA of the CDR3: TGTGCCAGCAGCCCCCAACAGGGGGCGTGGGGAAACACCATATATTTT.

This chain uses TRBV7-6 with TRBJ2-1; maybe TRBD2 (5 bases). Trimming took off 4 bases at V and 7 bases at J, with 11 bases between the two ends. CDR3 length: 13 amino acids. Germline V gene sequence: CDR1 SGHVS, CDR2 FNYEAQ. CDR3 sequence (DNA): TGTGCCAGCAGCTCCGGGGAATGGAATGAGCAGTTCTTC. Translating gives CASSSGEWNEQFF.

The CDR3 coding sequence is TGTGCCATCAGGAACCCAGGGACTAGCGGCTACAATGAGCAGTTCTTC. As protein: CAIRNPGTSGYNEQFF. The chain combines TRBV10-3 with TRBJ2-1; TRBD2 agrees at 11 bases. There are 16 residues in the CDR3. Germline assignment: CDR1 ENHRY and CDR2 SYGVKD. J gave up 3 bases and V 6 bases, and 7 bases lay outside the gene matches.

V usage is TRBV6-6 and J usage is TRBJ2-1, with 11 nucleotides matching TRBD2. CDR3 length: 15 residues. The V and J ends lost 0 bases and 8 bases, in that order; junction bases with no gene match: 3. The germline V gene encodes CDR1 MNHNY and CDR2 SVGAGI (reference sequence). The CDR3, as DNA: TGTGCCAGCAGTTACTCGACTAGCGGGGCCTATGAGCAGTTCTTC. Translation: CASSYSTSGAYEQFF.

The V and J genes are TRBV10-2 and TRBJ1-5, with a weak D call TRBD1 (5 bases). V dropped 2 bases and J dropped 6 bases, with 11 bases sitting between them. The CDR3 sequence is 14 residues long. Germline CDR1 reads WSHSY; CDR2 reads SAAADI. The CDR3 loop is CASSEGGFSQPQHF. CDR3 DNA: TGCGCCAGCAGTGAGGGGGGGTTCAGTCAGCCCCAGCATTTT.

Points on this clone: The conserved phenylalanine or tryptophan normally closing the CDR3 is absent here, so this likely arose from a read error. The J gene is TRBJ1-1, the V gene TRBV27; 10 bases fit TRBD1. Germline V gives CDR1 MNHEY, CDR2 SMNVEV (reference sequence). The CDR3 has 16 residues. Germline trimming cut 2 bases from V and 10 bases from J; bases unmatched to any gene: 13. The CDR3 reads CASSLTLRTGGIRAFL. CDR3 coding DNA: TGTGCCAGCAGTTTAACTCTACGGACAGGGGGAATTAGAGCTTTCCTT.

This chain joins TRBV5-6 and TRBJ2-7; possibly TRBD1 for D (6 bases). V was shortened by 4 bases and J by 4 bases, with 15 bases between the two germline ends. This CDR3 contains 14 residues. Germline CDR1 SGHDT, CDR2 YYEEEE. CDR3 region: CASSPAGRGYEQYF. In nucleotides, the CDR3 is TGTGCCAGCAGCCCTGCCGGCAGGGGATACGAGCAGTACTTC.

The CDR3 nucleotides read TGTGCCAGCAGCCCCCACGGGAACTCAGATACGCAGTATTTT. Translation gives CASSPHGNSDTQYF. The rearrangement joins TRBV7-3 to TRBJ2-3; possible D gene TRBD2, 5 bases. CDR3 length: 14 amino acids. V lost 5 bases to trimming and J lost 4 bases, with 13 bases between them. CDR1 and CDR2 (germline): SGHTA, FQGTGA.

The CDR3 bases are TGTGCCAGTAGTATAGAGGAGATGAACACTGAAGCTTTCTTT. Amino acids: CASSIEEMNTEAFF. The V gene is TRBV19, the J gene TRBJ1-1; D gene unclear. V lost 0 bases to trimming and J lost 0 bases, with 5 bases between them. CDR1 is LNHDA and CDR2 is SQIVND in the germline V gene (reference sequence). The CDR3 is made up of 14 amino acids.

In the case of this clone: Likely a read error: the CDR3 ends without its conserved phenylalanine or tryptophan. This chain uses TRBV11-3 with TRBJ2-7; 7 nucleotides agree with TRBD1. The CDR3 runs to 13 residues. In germline, CDR1 is SGHNT, CDR2 YENEEA. V was clipped by 5 bases and J by 6 bases; unmatched bases: 7. The DNA for the CDR3 is TGTGCCAGCAGCCAAACATGGACAGGCGAGCAGTACCTC. Its translation: CASSQTWTGEQYL.

The chain links TRBV6-5 to TRBJ2-7; TRBD1 is a possible D gene (5 bases). This CDR3 spans 16 amino acids. Trimming stripped 2 bases from V and 0 bases from J, with 14 bases between. Germline lookup yields CDR1 MNHEY and CDR2 SVGAGI. The CDR3 nucleotides are TGTGCCAGCAGTTACGGCAACCAGGGTCCCTCCTACGAGCAGTACTTC. Its translation is CASSYGNQGPSYEQYF.

The CDR3 DNA follows: TGCAGCGTTTGTCCGGGACAGGGGGAGATTGATGAGCAGTTCTTC. As protein: CSVCPGQGEIDEQFF. J is TRBJ2-1 and V is TRBV29-1; 11 nucleotides align to TRBD1. Per the germline V gene, CDR1 is SQVTM and CDR2 is ANQGSEA. Trimming at V came to 5 bases and at J to 8 bases, leaving 11 bases not matched to a gene. The CDR3 has 15 residues.

The genes are TRBV27 and TRBJ1-5; D remains ambiguous. The CDR3 consists of 15 residues. Trimming removed 0 bases from V and 9 bases from J, with 15 bases in between. Germline V lookup: CDR1 MNHEY, CDR2 SMNVEV (reference sequence). The DNA of the CDR3 is TGTGCCAGCAGTTTATCGGGCACGGCGGGTCTGCCCCAGCATTTT. Protein: CASSLSGTAGLPQHF.

V usage is TRBV7-6 and J usage is TRBJ2-5; 7 bases match TRBD2. The CDR3 totals 15 residues. The germline gives CDR1 SGHVS, CDR2 FNYEAQ. V trimming: 1 base; J trimming: 5 bases; junction bases outside the gene matches: 7. For the CDR3, the DNA is TGTGCCAGCAGCTTAGTGGGGAGGGGTCGGGAGACCCAGTACTTC. Residues: CASSLVGRGRETQYF.

This sequence joins TRBV5-1 and TRBJ1-6; a weak D match, TRBD1 (6 bases). V lost 0 bases to trimming and J lost 4 bases, with 14 bases between them. Germline V gene data show CDR1 as SGHRS and CDR2 as YFSETQ. The CDR3 length is 17 residues. CDR3 nucleotides: TGCGCCAGCAGCTTGGAGTTGGGGGCCGGTTATAATTCACCCCTCCACTTT. Translated, it gives CASSLELGAGYNSPLHF.

This chain uses TRBV18 with TRBJ2-3, with 8 bases identical to TRBD1. The V gene end was trimmed by 3 bases and the J gene end by 3 bases; junction bases not matched to a gene: 2. The V gene's germline CDR1 is KGHSH and CDR2 LQKENI. The CDR3 sequence is 14 residues long. CDR3: CASSPGQGTDTQYF. The CDR3 region has the DNA TGTGCCAGCTCACCTGGACAGGGAACAGATACGCAGTATTTT.

V and J are TRBV5-4 and TRBJ2-1, with D perhaps matching TRBD2 (7 bases). Trimming took 0 bases from V and 8 from J, leaving 15 bases between them. Germline V CDR1 and CDR2: SGHNT, YYREEE (reference sequence). The CDR3 totals 15 residues. This CDR3 reads CASSLGPSGGDEQFF. The CDR3 coding sequence is TGTGCCAGCAGCTTGGGTCCCTCGGGGGGCGATGAGCAGTTCTTC.

This chain connects TRBV6-1 to TRBJ2-7; TRBD1 might be the D (5 bases). The CDR3 runs 13 residues. V was clipped by 5 bases and J by 2 bases, with 10 bases between them. Germline V gene sequence: CDR1 MNHNS, CDR2 SASEGT. The CDR3 is CASSLDIPYEQYF. Written as DNA, the CDR3 is TGTGCCAGCAGTCTGGACATTCCCTACGAGCAGTACTTC.